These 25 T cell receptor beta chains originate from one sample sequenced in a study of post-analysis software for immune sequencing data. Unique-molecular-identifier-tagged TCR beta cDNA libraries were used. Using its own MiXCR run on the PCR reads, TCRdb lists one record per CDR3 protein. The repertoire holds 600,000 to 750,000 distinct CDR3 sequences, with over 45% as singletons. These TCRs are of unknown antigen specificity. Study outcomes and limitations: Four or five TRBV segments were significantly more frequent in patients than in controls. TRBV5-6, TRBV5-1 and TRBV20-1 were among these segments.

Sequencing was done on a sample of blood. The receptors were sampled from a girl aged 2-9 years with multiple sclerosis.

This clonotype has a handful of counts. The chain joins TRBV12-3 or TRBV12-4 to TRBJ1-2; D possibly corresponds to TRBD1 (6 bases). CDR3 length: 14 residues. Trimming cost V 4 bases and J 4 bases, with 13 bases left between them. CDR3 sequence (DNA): TGTGCCAGCAGTTCTACAGGGACTCTCTATGGCTACACCTTC. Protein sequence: CASSSTGTLYGYTF.

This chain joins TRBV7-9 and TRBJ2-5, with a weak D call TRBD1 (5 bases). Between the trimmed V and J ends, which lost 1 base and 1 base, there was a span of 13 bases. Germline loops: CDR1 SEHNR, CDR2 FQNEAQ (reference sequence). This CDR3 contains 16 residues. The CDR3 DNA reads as TGTGCCAGCAGCTTAGGGACCAGGGCTAGCCAAGAGACCCAGTACTTC. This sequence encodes CASSLGTRASQETQYF. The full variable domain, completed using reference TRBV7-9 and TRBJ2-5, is DTGVSQNPRHKITKRGQNVTFRCDPISEHNRLYWYRQTLGQGPEFLTYFQNEAQLEKSRLLSDRFSAERPKGSFSTLEIQRTEQGDSAMYLCASSLGTRASQETQYFGPGTRLLVL.

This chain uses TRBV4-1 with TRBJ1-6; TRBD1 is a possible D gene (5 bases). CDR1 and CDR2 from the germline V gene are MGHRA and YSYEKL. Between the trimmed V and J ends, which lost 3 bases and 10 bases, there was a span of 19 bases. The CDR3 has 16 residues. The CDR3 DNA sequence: TGCGCCAGCAGCCATCCCCCCGGGACGACCGAATCACCCCTCCACTTT. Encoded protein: CASSHPPGTTESPLHF.

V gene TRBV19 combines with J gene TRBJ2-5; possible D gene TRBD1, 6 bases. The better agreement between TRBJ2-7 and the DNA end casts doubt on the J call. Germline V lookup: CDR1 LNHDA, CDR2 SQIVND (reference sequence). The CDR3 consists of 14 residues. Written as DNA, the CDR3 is TGTGCCAGTAGCCTCGAATTAGGGGGATACGAGCAGTACTTC. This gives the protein CASSLELGGYEQYF.

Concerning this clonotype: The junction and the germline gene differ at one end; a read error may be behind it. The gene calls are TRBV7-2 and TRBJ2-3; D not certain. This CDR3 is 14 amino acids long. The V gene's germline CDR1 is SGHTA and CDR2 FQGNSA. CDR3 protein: CASGLEAETDTQYF. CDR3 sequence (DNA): TGTGCCAGCGGCTTAGAGGCAGAAACAGATACGCAGTATTTT.

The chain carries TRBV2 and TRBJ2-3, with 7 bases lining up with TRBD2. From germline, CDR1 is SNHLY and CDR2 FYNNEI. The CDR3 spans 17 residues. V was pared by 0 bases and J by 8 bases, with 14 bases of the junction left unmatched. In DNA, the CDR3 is TGTGCCAGCAGTGAAGCGCTTCGAGGAGCGGGATGGCGTACGCAGTATTTT. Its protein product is CASSEALRGAGWRTQYF.

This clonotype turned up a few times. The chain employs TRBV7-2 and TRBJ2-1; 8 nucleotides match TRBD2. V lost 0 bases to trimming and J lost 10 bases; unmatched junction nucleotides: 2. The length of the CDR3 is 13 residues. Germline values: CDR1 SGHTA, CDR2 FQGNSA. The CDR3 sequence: CASSLAPSGEQFF. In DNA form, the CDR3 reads TGTGCCAGCAGCTTAGCGCCTAGCGGGGAGCAGTTCTTC.

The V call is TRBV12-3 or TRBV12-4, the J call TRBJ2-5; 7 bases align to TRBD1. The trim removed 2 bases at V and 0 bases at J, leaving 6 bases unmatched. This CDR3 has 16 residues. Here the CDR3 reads CASSLNRGSYQETQYF. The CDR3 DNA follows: TGTGCCAGCAGTTTAAACAGGGGATCGTACCAAGAGACCCAGTACTTC.

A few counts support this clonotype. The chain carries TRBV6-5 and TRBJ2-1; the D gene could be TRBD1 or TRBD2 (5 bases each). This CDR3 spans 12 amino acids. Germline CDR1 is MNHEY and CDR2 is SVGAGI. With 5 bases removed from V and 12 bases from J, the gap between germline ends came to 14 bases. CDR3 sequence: CASSPGPRGQFF. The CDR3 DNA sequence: TGTGCCAGCAGTCCGGGACCTCGAGGGCAGTTCTTC.

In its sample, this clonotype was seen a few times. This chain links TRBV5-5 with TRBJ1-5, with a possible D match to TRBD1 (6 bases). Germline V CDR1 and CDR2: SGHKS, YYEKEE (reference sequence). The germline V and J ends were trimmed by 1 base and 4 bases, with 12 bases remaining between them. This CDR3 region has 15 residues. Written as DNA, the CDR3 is TGTGCCAGCAGCTTGCGGCAGGGGTCGAATCAGCCCCAGCATTTT. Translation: CASSLRQGSNQPQHF.

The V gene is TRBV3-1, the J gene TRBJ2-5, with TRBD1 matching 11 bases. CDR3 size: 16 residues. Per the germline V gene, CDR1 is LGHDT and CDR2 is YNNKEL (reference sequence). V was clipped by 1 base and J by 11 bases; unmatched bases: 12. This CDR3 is CASSQVSSGQGDEQYF. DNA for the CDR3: TGTGCCAGCAGCCAAGTTTCATCGGGACAGGGGGATGAGCAGTACTTC.

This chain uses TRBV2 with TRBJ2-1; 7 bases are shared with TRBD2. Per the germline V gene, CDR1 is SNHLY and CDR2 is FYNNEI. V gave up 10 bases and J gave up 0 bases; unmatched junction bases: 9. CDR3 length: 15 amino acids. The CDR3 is CATLREINSYNEQFF. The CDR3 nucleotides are TGTGCCACCCTGCGGGAGATAAACTCCTACAATGAGCAGTTCTTC.

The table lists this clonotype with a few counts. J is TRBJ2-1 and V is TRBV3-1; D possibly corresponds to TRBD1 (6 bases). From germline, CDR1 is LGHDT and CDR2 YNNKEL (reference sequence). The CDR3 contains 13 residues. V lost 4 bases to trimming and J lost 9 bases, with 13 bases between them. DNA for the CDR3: TGTGCCAGCAGCCCCGTCAGGGGCGGTGAGCAGTTCTTC. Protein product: CASSPVRGGEQFF.

CDR3 amino acids: CASLLSSSYNSPLHF. The CDR3 bases are TGTGCCAGCCTGCTGAGCAGCTCCTATAATTCACCCCTCCACTTT. V gene TRBV2 combines with J gene TRBJ1-6; no firm D call. The CDR3 spans 15 residues. V dropped 8 bases and J dropped 0 bases, with 11 bases sitting between them. CDR1 is SNHLY and CDR2 is FYNNEI in the germline V gene.

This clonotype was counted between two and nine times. DNA of the CDR3: TGTGCCAGCAGCTTGATAGAGATCTCTAACTATGGCTACACCTTC. It translates to CASSLIEISNYGYTF. The J gene is TRBJ1-2, the V gene TRBV5-5; the D is unclear. Germline V gene sequence: CDR1 SGHKS, CDR2 YYEKEE (reference sequence). The V gene lost 1 base and the J gene lost 0 bases, with 10 bases spanning the gap. There are 15 residues in the CDR3.

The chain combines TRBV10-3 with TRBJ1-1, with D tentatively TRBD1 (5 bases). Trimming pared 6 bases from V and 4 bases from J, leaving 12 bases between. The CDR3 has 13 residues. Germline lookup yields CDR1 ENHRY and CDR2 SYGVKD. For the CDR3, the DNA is TGTGCCATCAGCAGGGAAGGAGCCACTGAAGCTTTCTTT. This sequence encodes CAISREGATEAFF.

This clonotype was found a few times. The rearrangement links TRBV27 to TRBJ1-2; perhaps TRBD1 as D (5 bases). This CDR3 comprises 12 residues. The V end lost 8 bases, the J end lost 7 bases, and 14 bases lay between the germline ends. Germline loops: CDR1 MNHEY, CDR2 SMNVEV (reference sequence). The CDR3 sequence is CASGGRGSGYTF. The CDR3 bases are TGTGCCAGCGGGGGTCGGGGAAGTGGCTACACCTTC.

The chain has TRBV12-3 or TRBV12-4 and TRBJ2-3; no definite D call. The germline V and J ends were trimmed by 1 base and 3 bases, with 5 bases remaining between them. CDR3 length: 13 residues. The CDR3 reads CASSLVPTDTQYF. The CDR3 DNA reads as TGTGCCAGCAGTTTAGTGCCGACAGATACGCAGTATTTT.

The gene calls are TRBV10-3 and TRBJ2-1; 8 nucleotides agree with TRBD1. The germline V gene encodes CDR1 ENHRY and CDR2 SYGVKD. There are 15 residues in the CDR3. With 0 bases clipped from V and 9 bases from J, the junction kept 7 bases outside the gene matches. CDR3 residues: CAISESRDRGGEQFF. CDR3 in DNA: TGTGCCATCAGTGAGTCGCGCGACAGGGGCGGTGAGCAGTTCTTC.

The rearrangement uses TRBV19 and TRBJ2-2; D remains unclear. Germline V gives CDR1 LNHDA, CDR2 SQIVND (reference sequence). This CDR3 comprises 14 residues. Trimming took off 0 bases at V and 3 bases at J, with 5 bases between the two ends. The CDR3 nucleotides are TGTGCCAGTAGTATAGACACTCACACCGGGGAGCTGTTTTTT. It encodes CASSIDTHTGELFF.

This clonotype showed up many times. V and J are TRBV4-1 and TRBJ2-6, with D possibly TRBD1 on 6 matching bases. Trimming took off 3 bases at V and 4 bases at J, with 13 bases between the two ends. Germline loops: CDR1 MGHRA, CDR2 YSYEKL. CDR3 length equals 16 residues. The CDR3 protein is CASSHSTGSGANVLTF. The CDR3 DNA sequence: TGCGCCAGCAGCCACTCCACAGGGTCCGGGGCCAACGTCCTGACTTTC.

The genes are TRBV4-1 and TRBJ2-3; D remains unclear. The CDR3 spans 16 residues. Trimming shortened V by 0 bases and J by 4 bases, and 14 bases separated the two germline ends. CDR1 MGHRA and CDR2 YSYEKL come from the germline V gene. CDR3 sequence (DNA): TGCGCCAGCAGCCAAGATGGTGGTCCAAACCCAGATACGCAGTATTTT. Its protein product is CASSQDGGPNPDTQYF.

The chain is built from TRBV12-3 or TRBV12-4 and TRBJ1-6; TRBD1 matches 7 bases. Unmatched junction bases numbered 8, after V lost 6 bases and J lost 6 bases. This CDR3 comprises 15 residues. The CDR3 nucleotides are TGTGCCAGCAGCTCCCGGGCAGGGGGTAATTCACCCCTCCACTTT. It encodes CASSSRAGGNSPLHF.

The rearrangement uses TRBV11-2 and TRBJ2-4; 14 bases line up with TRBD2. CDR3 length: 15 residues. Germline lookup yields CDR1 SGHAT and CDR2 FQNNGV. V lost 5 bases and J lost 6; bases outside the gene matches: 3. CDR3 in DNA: TGTGCCAGCAGCACCGGGACTAGCGGGAGAAACATTCAGTACTTC. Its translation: CASSTGTSGRNIQYF. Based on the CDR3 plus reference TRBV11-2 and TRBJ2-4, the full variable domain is EAGVAQSPRYKIIEKRQSVAFWCNPISGHATLYWYQQILGQGPKLLIQFQNNGVVDDSQLPKDRFSAERLKGVDSTLKIQPAKLEDSAVYLCASSTGTSGRNIQYFGAGTRLSVL.

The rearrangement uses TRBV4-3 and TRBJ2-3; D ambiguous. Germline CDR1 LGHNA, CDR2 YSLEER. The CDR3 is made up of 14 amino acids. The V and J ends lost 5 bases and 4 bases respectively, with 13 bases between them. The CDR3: CASSSPGRADTQYF. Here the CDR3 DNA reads TGCGCCAGCAGCTCTCCGGGTCGGGCAGATACGCAGTATTTT.